Shown below are 28 T cell receptor beta chains from a single sample sequenced in a study of PD-1 blockade in classical Hodgkin lymphoma. Profiling relied on immunoSEQ multiplex PCR, and the TCRdb table lists in-frame clones only, not all of them. The sample records 15,000 to 20,000 clones, around four fifths being singletons. Documented time point: cycle 4 day 1 (C4D1), after five to seven weeks of nivolumab. Relapses following autologous stem cell transplantation were seen in all patients, with brentuximab vedotin exposure varying. Magnetic negative selection purified CD4+ T cells from thawed PBMCs. The source material was CD4+ T cells from blood, sampled before the fourth cycle of nivolumab. These receptors all stem from a human donor with classical Hodgkin lymphoma.

The genes are TRBV28 and TRBJ1-3, with D uncertain. V was shortened by 5 bases and J by 2 bases, with 13 bases between the two germline ends. There are 15 residues in the CDR3. Germline V gene data show CDR1 as MDHEN and CDR2 as SYDVKM. The CDR3, as DNA: TGTGCCAGCAGTCCTTCGGTAGGGCCTGGAAACACCATATATTTT. Encoded protein: CASSPSVGPGNTIYF.

CDR3 residues: CAGTGDSNQPQHF. CDR3 DNA sequence: TGTGCCGGGACAGGGGATAGCAATCAGCCCCAGCATTTT. The V gene is TRBV6-6, the J gene TRBJ1-5, with 10 bases lining up with TRBD1. CDR1 and CDR2 from the germline V gene are MNHNY and SVGAGI (reference sequence). This CDR3 region has 13 residues. The V gene end was trimmed by 11 bases and the J gene end by 0 bases; junction bases not matched to a gene: 1.

The chain uses TRBV5-4 and TRBJ2-7, with D perhaps TRBD2 (5 bases). CDR1 and CDR2 from the germline V gene are SGHNT and YYREEE (reference sequence). This CDR3 has 12 residues. V was shortened by 5 bases and J by 8 bases, with 14 bases between the two germline ends. CDR3 amino acids: CASSRTSSQQYF. The CDR3 coding sequence is TGTGCCAGCAGTCGGACTTCCTCTCAGCAGTACTTC.

This chain uses TRBV6-1 with TRBJ2-2; D is possibly TRBD1 (5 bases). CDR3 length: 14 amino acids. V was cut by 4 bases and J by 3 bases, with 9 bases left in between. The V gene's germline CDR1 is MNHNS and CDR2 SASEGT. For the CDR3, the DNA is TGTGCCAGCAGTGCGGCCAGGGACACCGGGGAGCTGTTTTTT. Amino acid sequence: CASSAARDTGELFF.

The rearrangement uses TRBV6-6 and TRBJ1-5; D is possibly TRBD1 (6 bases). The CDR3 has 15 amino acids. Germline V gene lookup returns CDR1 MNHNY and CDR2 SVGAGI (reference sequence). Trimming removed 6 bases at V and 1 base at J, with 13 bases between. The CDR3 here is CASSRRQVSNQPQHF. Written as DNA, the CDR3 is TGTGCCAGCAGCAGACGACAGGTCAGCAATCAGCCCCAGCATTTT.

The gene calls are TRBV9 and TRBJ2-7, with 8 positions matching TRBD2. V dropped 0 bases and J dropped 0; count of bases not matched to a gene: 8. The CDR3 is made up of 17 amino acids. CDR1 and CDR2 (germline): SGDLS, YYNGEE. In DNA, the CDR3 is TGTGCCAGCAGCGTAGCAGCGGCTAGCGGGCCCTCCTACGAGCAGTACTTC. It specifies CASSVAAASGPSYEQYF.

The chain links TRBV5-8 to TRBJ2-1; 10 bases line up with TRBD2. This CDR3 has 15 amino acids. Trimming took 4 bases from V and 6 from J; bases not matched to a gene: 7. Germline CDR1 SGHTS, CDR2 YDEGEE. The CDR3 bases are TGTGCCAGCAGCCTCCTAGCGGGAGCCCTCAATGAGCAGTTCTTC. Translation: CASSLLAGALNEQFF. The complete variable domain, with remaining parts taken from reference TRBV5-8 and TRBJ2-1, reads EAGVTQSPTHLIKTRGQQATLRCSPISGHTSVYWYQQALGLGLQFLLWYDEGEERNRGNFPPRFSGRQFPNYSSELNVNALELEDSALYLCASSLLAGALNEQFFGPGTRLTVL.

The chain joins TRBV6-1 to TRBJ2-7; D tentatively fits TRBD1 or TRBD2 (5 bases each). CDR3 size: 14 residues. Germline CDR1 reads MNHNS; CDR2 reads SASEGT. Trimming stripped 3 bases from V and 2 bases from J, with 11 bases between. The CDR3, as DNA: TGTGCCAGCAGTGAGGTATGGGACGCCTACGAGCAGTACTTC. Translating it yields CASSEVWDAYEQYF.

V is TRBV5-1 and J is TRBJ1-3, with D perhaps TRBD1 (6 bases). The germline V gene encodes CDR1 SGHRS and CDR2 YFSETQ. Trimming removed 2 bases at V and 0 bases at J, with 12 bases between. The CDR3 is made up of 16 amino acids. The CDR3 DNA reads as TGCGCCAGCAGCTTATCGGGGGGCAACTCTGGAAACACCATATATTTT. Its translation: CASSLSGGNSGNTIYF.

The chain employs TRBV5-1 and TRBJ2-7, with D uncertain. The V and J ends lost 0 bases and 0 bases respectively, with 7 bases between them. Germline V gene data show CDR1 as SGHRS and CDR2 as YFSETQ. The CDR3 extends over 14 amino acids. The CDR3 sequence: CASSLGRSSYEQYF. CDR3 nucleotides: TGCGCCAGCAGCTTGGGGCGGAGCTCCTACGAGCAGTACTTC.

J is TRBJ2-5 and V is TRBV5-5, with TRBD2 matching over 8 bases. CDR3 length: 15 amino acids. Germline loops: CDR1 SGHKS, CDR2 YYEKEE (reference sequence). V dropped 3 bases and J dropped 5; count of bases not matched to a gene: 9. The CDR3 nucleotides read TGTGCCAGCAGCTATCGAGCGGGAGTAATTGAGACCCAGTACTTC. Its protein product is CASSYRAGVIETQYF.

This clone was detected only a few times. The rearrangement links TRBV6-7 to TRBJ1-1; D is possibly TRBD1 (6 bases). TRBV6-7 is treated as an ORF (open reading frame) with a function not yet certain. The CDR3 contains 14 residues. V was pared by 2 bases and J by 5 bases, with 12 bases between. Written as DNA, the CDR3 is TGTGCCAGCAGTTACATACAGGGAGGGACTGAAGCTTTCTTT. Its translation: CASSYIQGGTEAFF.

This chain links TRBV4-1 with TRBJ2-7; D possibly corresponds to TRBD1 (6 bases). CDR3 length: 19 amino acids. The germline V gene encodes CDR1 MGHRA and CDR2 YSYEKL. Deletions cut 0 bases from V and 3 bases from J, with 24 bases between. CDR3 sequence reads: CASSQDYRDPSRNRYEQYF. The CDR3 coding sequence is TGCGCCAGCAGCCAAGATTACAGGGACCCTTCAAGGAACCGCTACGAGCAGTACTTC.

This clone is a singleton in its sample. V usage is TRBV10-2 and J usage is TRBJ1-3, with D uncertain. This CDR3 is built from 14 residues. The germline V gene encodes CDR1 WSHSY and CDR2 SAAADI. V lost 0 bases, J lost 6 bases, and 9 bases lay in between. In nucleotides, the CDR3 is TGCGCCAGCAGTGAGTCCGGGCGGGAAAACACCATATATTTT. Translated, it gives CASSESGRENTIYF.

The V gene is TRBV10-2, the J gene TRBJ2-7; 7 positions agree with TRBD1. After removal of 6 bases from V and 9 bases from J, the junction contained 17 bases not matched to a gene. The CDR3 loop spans 15 amino acids. Germline values: CDR1 WSHSY, CDR2 SAAADI. CDR3: CASRETGVQWGVQYF. The CDR3 nucleotides are TGCGCCAGCAGAGAAACAGGGGTCCAATGGGGAGTGCAGTACTTC.

The rearrangement uses TRBV28 and TRBJ2-7; 8 bases are a match to TRBD1. The V gene's germline CDR1 is MDHEN and CDR2 SYDVKM. There are 15 residues in the CDR3. Trimming at V came to 6 bases and at J to 5 bases, leaving 12 bases not matched to a gene. The CDR3 sequence is CASSKTQGVGDEQYF. DNA of the CDR3: TGTGCCAGCAGCAAGACACAGGGGGTGGGCGACGAGCAGTACTTC.

V is TRBV5-1 and J is TRBJ2-2, with 8 nucleotides matching TRBD1. The CDR3 sequence is 15 residues long. The V segment lost 0 bases and the J segment 3 bases; nucleotides outside the gene matches: 1. CDR1 and CDR2 from the germline V gene are SGHRS and YFSETQ. The CDR3 spells CASSLADRDTGELFF. DNA for the CDR3: TGCGCCAGCAGCTTGGCGGACAGGGACACCGGGGAGCTGTTTTTT.

V and J are TRBV28 and TRBJ1-5; no clear D. Deletions cut 4 bases from V and 0 bases from J, with 16 bases between. Germline V lookup: CDR1 MDHEN, CDR2 SYDVKM. This CDR3 spans 17 amino acids. The CDR3 DNA reads TGTGCCAGCAGTTCCCACTACGACGGTTATAGCAATCAGCCCCAGCATTTT. Protein: CASSSHYDGYSNQPQHF.

This rearrangement joins TRBV5-1 to TRBJ2-3; 10 nucleotides agree with TRBD1. Trimming at V came to 3 bases and at J to 6 bases, leaving 10 bases not matched to a gene. This CDR3 spans 16 amino acids. Germline loops: CDR1 SGHRS, CDR2 YFSETQ. CDR3 protein: CASSWTTGGGGDTQYF. CDR3 nucleotide sequence: TGCGCCAGCAGCTGGACGACAGGGGGCGGTGGGGATACGCAGTATTTT.

This clone has only one observation. The rearrangement uses TRBV27 and TRBJ2-2, with TRBD1 matching over 7 bases. Germline V CDR1 and CDR2: MNHEY, SMNVEV (reference sequence). The CDR3 extends over 14 amino acids. With 5 bases clipped from V and 7 bases from J, the junction kept 7 bases outside the gene matches. The CDR3, as DNA: TGTGCCAGCAGTCTCCAGGGGGTAGTCGGGGAGCTGTTTTTT. The encoded protein is CASSLQGVVGELFF.

This chain joins TRBV5-4 and TRBJ2-1; 9 nucleotides align to TRBD1. From germline, CDR1 is SGHNT and CDR2 YYREEE (reference sequence). Unmatched junction bases numbered 11, after V lost 3 bases and J lost 7 bases. The length of the CDR3 is 16 residues. The DNA of the CDR3 is TGTGCCAGCAGCTCACCCGGGACAGGGTTGATGAATGAGCAGTTCTTC. As protein: CASSSPGTGLMNEQFF.

The V call is TRBV2, the J call TRBJ2-1, with 7 positions matching TRBD1. Trimming took 5 bases from V and 10 from J; bases not matched to a gene: 11. The germline gives CDR1 SNHLY, CDR2 FYNNEI. This CDR3 is 14 amino acids long. The DNA for the CDR3 is TGTGCCAGCAGTCGATTGGGACAGCAATCAGAGCAGTTCTTC. This translates into CASSRLGQQSEQFF.

The chain joins TRBV6-6 to TRBJ1-5, with 8 bases fitting TRBD1. This CDR3 is 13 amino acids long. The V gene end was trimmed by 0 bases and the J gene end by 11 bases; junction bases not matched to a gene: 3. Germline values: CDR1 MNHNY, CDR2 SVGAGI (reference sequence). The CDR3 nucleotides are TGTGCCAGCAGTTACTCGGACAGGGCGGCCCAGCATTTT. It codes for CASSYSDRAAQHF.

The gene calls are TRBV6-1 and TRBJ2-7; a possible D gene is TRBD1 (6 bases). This CDR3 contains 13 residues. Germline CDR1 is MNHNS and CDR2 is SASEGT. Deletions cut 5 bases from V and 3 bases from J, with 11 bases between. Written as DNA, the CDR3 is TGTGCCAGCAGTAACACAGGGATCTACGAGCAGTACTTC. This sequence encodes CASSNTGIYEQYF.

This chain joins TRBV5-1 and TRBJ1-1; D remains ambiguous. Trimming cost V 5 bases and J 7 bases, with 9 bases left between them. The CDR3 loop spans 11 amino acids. Per the germline V gene, CDR1 is SGHRS and CDR2 is YFSETQ. The CDR3 is CASSRLNEAFF. As DNA, the CDR3 is TGCGCCAGCAGTCGGCTTAATGAAGCTTTCTTT. Together with reference TRBV5-1 and TRBJ1-1, the CDR3 gives the full variable domain: KAGVTQTPRYLIKTRGQQVTLSCSPISGHRSVSWYQQTPGQGLQFLFEYFSETQRNKGNFPGRFSGRQFSNSRSEMNVSTLELGDSALYLCASSRLNEAFFGQGTRLTVV.

J is TRBJ2-5 and V is TRBV21-1; TRBD1 is taken as the D call from the table, unchecked against the DNA. TRBV21-1 is marked as a pseudogene. This CDR3 contains 16 residues. CDR3 sequence reads: CASSKRLGTGEETQYF. As DNA, the CDR3 is TGTGCCAGCAGCAAAAGGTTAGGGACAGGGGAAGAGACCCAGTACTTC.

The chain joins TRBV19 to TRBJ1-5, with D uncertain. Per the germline V gene, CDR1 is LNHDA and CDR2 is SQIVND (reference sequence). The CDR3 totals 14 residues. The V end was cut by 3 bases, the J end by 6 bases, with 12 bases between. CDR3 DNA: TGTGCCAGTAGTATTTTCGGCGACATTCAGCCCCAGCATTTT. Its translation is CASSIFGDIQPQHF. Full variable domain (missing parts from reference TRBV19 and TRBJ1-5): DGGITQSPKYLFRKEGQNVTLSCEQNLNHDAMYWYRQDPGQGLRLIYYSQIVNDFQKGDIAEGYSVSREKKESFPLTVTSAQKNPTAFYLCASSIFGDIQPQHFGDGTRLSIL.

The chain combines TRBV9 with TRBJ1-2, with 10 bases that match TRBD1. From germline, CDR1 is SGDLS and CDR2 YYNGEE. The CDR3 spans 13 residues. Germline trimming cut 4 bases from V and 8 bases from J; bases unmatched to any gene: 5. The CDR3 DNA follows: TGTGCCAGCAGCCTAGGACAGGGGGACGGCTACACCTTC. Its protein product is CASSLGQGDGYTF.